These T cell receptor beta chains were read from a single sample in a study of blood T cell repertoires in COVID-19. Assay: immunoSEQ multiplex PCR; the TCRdb copy retains only in-frame clones and omits some. The sample lists roughly 200,000 clones; 60% to 85% were seen once. Sample: peripheral blood. Receptor source: a woman between 65 and 79 years old with acute or convalescent COVID-19. The CDR3 runs from the conserved cysteine through the conserved F or W. The order of the fields is J gene, clone size, D gene, V gene, CDR3 DNA, CDR3 protein. D genes are given only for firm matches. Not every row has a clone size; where given, it reads once, few, many or a size class.

J gene: TRBJ1-2; clone size: .; D gene: TRBD1; V gene: TRBV5-1; CDR3 DNA: TGCGCCAGCAGCCAACCGGGACAGGTCTATGGCTACACCTTC; CDR3 protein: CASSQPGQVYGYTF
J gene: TRBJ1-1; clone size: .; D gene: TRBD1; V gene: TRBV18; CDR3 DNA: TGTGCCAGCTCGCGGGGACAGGGTTATGAAGCTTTCTTT; CDR3 protein: CASSRGQGYEAFF
J gene: TRBJ2-7; clone size: .; D gene: .; V gene: TRBV2; CDR3 DNA: TGTGCCAGCAGGGGAACGGGGGATGCGCAGTACTTC; CDR3 protein: CASRGTGDAQYF
J gene: TRBJ2-7; clone size: .; D gene: TRBD2; V gene: TRBV5-1; CDR3 DNA: TGCGCCAGCAGCCAGGGACTAGCGGCTACCTACGAGCAGTACTTC; CDR3 protein: CASSQGLAATYEQYF
J gene: TRBJ2-7; clone size: .; D gene: TRBD2; V gene: TRBV29-1; CDR3 DNA: TGCAGCGTTGCTCTTAGCGGGAGCTCCTACGAGCAGTACTTC; CDR3 protein: CSVALSGSSYEQYF
J gene: TRBJ1-1; clone size: .; D gene: .; V gene: TRBV6-6; CDR3 DNA: TGTGCCAGCAGAGGCAGCGTAAGTACTGAAGCTTTCTTT; CDR3 protein: CASRGSVSTEAFF
J gene: TRBJ1-2; clone size: .; D gene: TRBD1; V gene: TRBV7-8; CDR3 DNA: TGTGCCAGCAGCTTAGGAGGCAGGGGGGACTATGGCTACACCTTC; CDR3 protein: CASSLGGRGDYGYTF
J gene: TRBJ2-7; clone size: few; D gene: TRBD1; V gene: TRBV10-3; CDR3 DNA: TGTGCCATCAGTGTCAATGGTTGGTCCGGACAGGCCTACGAGCAGTACTTC; CDR3 protein: CAISVNGWSGQAYEQYF
J gene: TRBJ2-2; clone size: .; D gene: .; V gene: TRBV9; CDR3 DNA: TGTGCCAGCAGCATTCGGGTCGGGGAGCTGTTTTTT; CDR3 protein: CASSIRVGELFF
J gene: TRBJ1-2; clone size: .; D gene: .; V gene: TRBV3-1/TRBV3-2; CDR3 DNA: TGTGCCAGCAGCCAAGTCGGCGGGGGCTACACCTTC; CDR3 protein: CASSQVGGGYTF
J gene: TRBJ2-2; clone size: few; D gene: .; V gene: TRBV2; CDR3 DNA: TGTGCCAGCAGTGGGAATAGCGCGAACACCGGGGAGCTGTTTTTT; CDR3 protein: CASSGNSANTGELFF
J gene: TRBJ1-1; clone size: .; D gene: TRBD1; V gene: TRBV7-9; CDR3 DNA: TGTGCCAGCAGCTTTCATCAGGGGGCCGACACTGAAGCTTTCTTT; CDR3 protein: CASSFHQGADTEAFF
J gene: TRBJ2-5; clone size: few; D gene: TRBD2; V gene: TRBV5-6; CDR3 DNA: TGTGCCAGCAGCTTGGATACGGGAGGGGAGGAGACCCAGTACTTC; CDR3 protein: CASSLDTGGEETQYF
J gene: TRBJ1-5; clone size: .; D gene: .; V gene: TRBV6-5; CDR3 DNA: TGTGCCAGCAGCCCCTCGGGGGACAGCAATCAGCCCCAGCATTTT; CDR3 protein: CASSPSGDSNQPQHF
J gene: TRBJ2-1; clone size: .; D gene: .; V gene: TRBV6-5; CDR3 DNA: TGTGCCAGCAGTAAGCAGGGTTTCAGCGAGCAGTTCTTC; CDR3 protein: CASSKQGFSEQFF
J gene: TRBJ1-6; clone size: .; D gene: .; V gene: TRBV19; CDR3 DNA: TGTGCCAGTACCAATGGAATGACAGGCGGGTCACCCCTCCACTTT; CDR3 protein: CASTNGMTGGSPLHF
J gene: TRBJ1-5; clone size: once; D gene: .; V gene: TRBV19; CDR3 DNA: TGTGCCAGTAGTATTAGTTCAGGGGCCTTCAATCAGCCCCAGCATTTT; CDR3 protein: CASSISSGAFNQPQHF
J gene: TRBJ2-5; clone size: .; D gene: .; V gene: TRBV28; CDR3 DNA: TGTGCCAGCAGTCCTCGGGCCGGGATGGGGTCGGGGACCCAGTACTTC; CDR3 protein: CASSPRAGMGSGTQYF
J gene: TRBJ2-1; clone size: .; D gene: TRBD2; V gene: TRBV15; CDR3 DNA: TGTGCCACCAGCAGAGAAGGTCTAGCGGGAGGACATGAGCAGTTCTTC; CDR3 protein: CATSREGLAGGHEQFF
J gene: TRBJ1-5; clone size: .; D gene: .; V gene: TRBV18; CDR3 DNA: TGTGCCAGCTCACCAAGCGGGGGCGCTGGCAATCAGCCCCAGCATTTT; CDR3 protein: CASSPSGGAGNQPQHF
J gene: TRBJ1-2; clone size: few; D gene: .; V gene: TRBV5-4; CDR3 DNA: TGTGCCAGCAGCCCAGACAGAAACTATGGCTACACCTTC; CDR3 protein: CASSPDRNYGYTF
J gene: TRBJ1-5; clone size: .; D gene: .; V gene: TRBV11-2; CDR3 DNA: TGTGCTAGCAGCCCCGACACACAGGGGCCCCAGCATTTT; CDR3 protein: CASSPDTQGPQHF
J gene: TRBJ1-1; clone size: once; D gene: TRBD1; V gene: TRBV29-1; CDR3 DNA: TGCAGCGTTTACAGGGGGTCTGAAGCTTTCTTT; CDR3 protein: CSVYRGSEAFF
J gene: TRBJ2-7; clone size: .; D gene: .; V gene: TRBV5-6; CDR3 DNA: TGTGCCAGCAGCTCCAAACTGACGGGAACCTACGAGCAGTACTTC; CDR3 protein: CASSSKLTGTYEQYF
J gene: TRBJ2-1; clone size: few; D gene: .; V gene: TRBV10-3; CDR3 DNA: TGTGCCATCAGTGAGCCACAGATGAGCTCCTACAATGAGCAGTTCTTC; CDR3 protein: CAISEPQMSSYNEQFF
J gene: TRBJ2-7; clone size: .; D gene: .; V gene: TRBV3-1/TRBV3-2; CDR3 DNA: TGTGCCAGCAGCCAAGATTCGGCGGCACGATCCTACGAGCAGTACTTC; CDR3 protein: CASSQDSAARSYEQYF
J gene: TRBJ1-2; clone size: .; D gene: TRBD1; V gene: TRBV12-3/TRBV12-4; CDR3 DNA: TGTGCCAGCAGCCCGGGACAGGGGTATGGCTACACCTTC; CDR3 protein: CASSPGQGYGYTF
J gene: TRBJ2-2; clone size: .; D gene: TRBD2; V gene: TRBV7-8; CDR3 DNA: TGTGCCAGCAGCCCGAGGACTAGCGGGTTGGCGAACACCGGGGAGCTGTTTTTT; CDR3 protein: CASSPRTSGLANTGELFF
J gene: TRBJ2-5; clone size: once; D gene: .; V gene: TRBV28; CDR3 DNA: TGTGCCAGCAGTTTAGCCCGGGGTTCTGGGGAGACCCAGTACTTC; CDR3 protein: CASSLARGSGETQYF
J gene: TRBJ1-4; clone size: .; D gene: .; V gene: TRBV28; CDR3 DNA: TGTGCCAGTAAACCGGGTGTTGGGGAAAAACTGTTTTTT; CDR3 protein: CASKPGVGEKLFF
J gene: TRBJ2-7; clone size: .; D gene: .; V gene: TRBV5-1; CDR3 DNA: TGCGCCAGCAGCCCCCTGACAAAAACCTACGAGCAGTACTTC; CDR3 protein: CASSPLTKTYEQYF
J gene: TRBJ1-1; clone size: .; D gene: TRBD1; V gene: TRBV5-3; CDR3 DNA: TGTGCCAGAAGCCGGCCCCACAGGGGGAACGGAGAGGTTGGTGAAGCTTTCTTT; CDR3 protein: CARSRPHRGNGEVGEAFF
J gene: TRBJ2-5; clone size: .; D gene: .; V gene: TRBV5-6; CDR3 DNA: TGTGCCGCTTGGACAGCGTACCAAGAGACCCAGTACTTC; CDR3 protein: CAAWTAYQETQYF
J gene: TRBJ2-7; clone size: .; D gene: .; V gene: TRBV5-5; CDR3 DNA: TGTGCCAGCAGCTTAATGGCGGGACGCGAGCAGTACTTC; CDR3 protein: CASSLMAGREQYF
J gene: TRBJ1-1; clone size: .; D gene: .; V gene: TRBV12-3/TRBV12-4; CDR3 DNA: TGTGCCAGCAGTTACAGGCGTCGCACTGAAGCTTTCTTT; CDR3 protein: CASSYRRRTEAFF
J gene: TRBJ2-3; clone size: .; D gene: .; V gene: TRBV18; CDR3 DNA: TGTGCCAGCTCACCGGGGTCGGAGGGCCGGACAGATACGCAGTATTTT; CDR3 protein: CASSPGSEGRTDTQYF
J gene: TRBJ2-1; clone size: few; D gene: TRBD2; V gene: TRBV19; CDR3 DNA: TGTGCCAGTAGTCCTCCGGGAGGCAATGAGCAGTTCTTC; CDR3 protein: CASSPPGGNEQFF
J gene: TRBJ2-1; clone size: .; D gene: .; V gene: TRBV29-1; CDR3 DNA: TGCAGCGTTGAAGACATAGGGGGTCCCTCCTACAATGAGCAGTTCTTC; CDR3 protein: CSVEDIGGPSYNEQFF
J gene: TRBJ2-7; clone size: once; D gene: TRBD1; V gene: TRBV27; CDR3 DNA: TGTGCCAGCAGCGCACTCCCTCCGGGACAGCTATACGAGCAGTACTTC; CDR3 protein: CASSALPPGQLYEQYF
J gene: TRBJ1-5; clone size: .; D gene: .; V gene: TRBV18; CDR3 DNA: TGTGCCAGCTCACCCGACAGATCCGACAATCAGCCCCAGCATTTT; CDR3 protein: CASSPDRSDNQPQHF
J gene: TRBJ2-1; clone size: .; D gene: .; V gene: TRBV9; CDR3 DNA: TGTGCCAGCAGCGTAGCCGGGGGACTTTACAATGAGCAGTTCTTC; CDR3 protein: CASSVAGGLYNEQFF
J gene: TRBJ2-7; clone size: few; D gene: .; V gene: TRBV18; CDR3 DNA: TGTGCCAGCTCACCAGTGCAGGACGAGCAGTACTTC; CDR3 protein: CASSPVQDEQYF
J gene: TRBJ2-1; clone size: few; D gene: TRBD1; V gene: TRBV24-1; CDR3 DNA: TGTGCCACCAGGGACAGGGGTTACAATGAGCAGTTCTTC; CDR3 protein: CATRDRGYNEQFF
J gene: TRBJ1-2; clone size: many; D gene: .; V gene: TRBV28; CDR3 DNA: TGTGCCACATTCAGGGGTGGAGGCTATGGCTACACCTTC; CDR3 protein: CATFRGGGYGYTF
J gene: TRBJ1-2; clone size: .; D gene: TRBD1; V gene: TRBV19; CDR3 DNA: TGTGCCAGTAGCCCAAGGAGGGGGCCCTATGGCTACACCTTC; CDR3 protein: CASSPRRGPYGYTF